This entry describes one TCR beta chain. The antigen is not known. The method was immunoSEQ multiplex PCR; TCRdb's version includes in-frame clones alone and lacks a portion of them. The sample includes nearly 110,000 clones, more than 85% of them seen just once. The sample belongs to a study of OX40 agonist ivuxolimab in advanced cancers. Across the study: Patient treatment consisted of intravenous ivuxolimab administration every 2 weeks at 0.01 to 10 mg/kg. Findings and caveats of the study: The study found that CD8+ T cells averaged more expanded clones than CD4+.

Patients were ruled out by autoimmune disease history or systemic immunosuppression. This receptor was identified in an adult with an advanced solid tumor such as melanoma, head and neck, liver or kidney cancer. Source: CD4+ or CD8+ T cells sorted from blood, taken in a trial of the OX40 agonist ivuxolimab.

The CDR3 DNA is TGTGCCAGCACCCCGAACGACAGGTCGGGCTCACCCCTCCACTTT. It specifies CASTPNDRSGSPLHF. The rearrangement links TRBV2 to TRBJ1-6, with D maybe TRBD1 (6 bases). This CDR3 is built from 15 residues. The ends were cut back, 7 bases at V and 10 bases at J, with 20 bases in the middle. The V gene's germline CDR1 is SNHLY and CDR2 FYNNEI.